This T cell receptor (beta chain) emerged from a study of spatial heterogeneity in lung cancer. Study conclusions and caveats: Ubiquitous expanded tumor TCRs were seen in blood more at resection than at follow-up.

TCRdb redid the calling of the 5' RACE reads with MiXCR, one entry per CDR3 protein. The sample has around 30,000 distinct CDR3 sequences, 6% seen once; the top ten hold 20% to 25%. As to time point: blood at routine non-recurrence follow-up after resection. Whole RNA, isolated from tumor, nontumor lung or frozen PBMC, was sequenced without prior sorting. Trimming shortened V by 5 bases and J by 8 bases, and 10 bases separated the two germline ends. CDR1 is MDHEN, CDR2 SYDVKM, per germline. The CDR3 sequence is 12 residues long. This clonotype was seen repeatedly, ten times or more. The antigen remains undetermined.

This clonotype originated in a male donor with early-stage non-small cell lung cancer. This chain uses TRBV28 with TRBJ2-4, with D possibly being TRBD2 (5 bases). Sequenced here: PBMCs, sampled at follow-up. CDR3 nucleotide sequence: TGTGCCAGCAGTCCACCGAGGGACATTCAGTACTTC. Encoded protein: CASSPPRDIQYF.